The 30 T cell receptor beta chains reported below all come from one sample, sequenced in a study of cytomegalovirus exposure and HLA in healthy donors. Produced via immunoSEQ multiplex PCR; TCRdb's table is partial and in-frame only. The repertoire includes fewer than 150,000 clones, 86% of them detected once, and nearly 5% sits in the top ten. The specimen sequenced was PBMCs. These TCRs come from a young man in good health and CMV-seronegative.

This rearrangement joins TRBV9 to TRBJ2-7; no reliable D call. This CDR3 spans 14 amino acids. The V and J ends lost 4 bases and 2 bases respectively, with 13 bases between them. Germline assignment: CDR1 SGDLS and CDR2 YYNGEE. CDR3 sequence (DNA): TGTGCCAGCAGCCCCCATAGCCGGGCCTACGAGCAGTACTTC. It specifies CASSPHSRAYEQYF.

This rearrangement joins TRBV6-6 to TRBJ1-4; TRBD1 matches at 9 bases. Trimming cost V 5 bases and J 5 bases; bases outside gene matches: 3. CDR1 and CDR2 from the germline V gene are MNHNY and SVGAGI (reference sequence). The CDR3 runs to 14 residues. The CDR3 region is CASSTGGGNEKLFF. In DNA form, the CDR3 reads TGTGCCAGCAGTACAGGGGGCGGAAATGAAAAACTGTTTTTT.

This chain links TRBV11-2 with TRBJ2-7; TRBD2 might be the D (5 bases). The CDR3 covers 14 residues. CDR1 is SGHAT and CDR2 is FQNNGV in the germline V gene. Trimming stripped 4 bases from V and 4 bases from J, with 14 bases between. CDR3 bases: TGTGCCAGCAGCTATACTCAGCCGGGGTACGAGCAGTACTTC. Translated: CASSYTQPGYEQYF.

This clone is a singleton in its sample. This chain links TRBV5-1 with TRBJ1-2; D unclear. CDR3 size: 13 residues. V lost 2 bases to trimming and J lost 4 bases, with 9 bases between them. The germline V gene encodes CDR1 SGHRS and CDR2 YFSETQ. The chain's CDR3 is CASSLAPGYGYTF. CDR3 nucleotide sequence: TGCGCCAGCAGCTTAGCCCCCGGCTATGGCTACACCTTC. The whole variable domain, remainder taken from reference TRBV5-1 and TRBJ1-2, is KAGVTQTPRYLIKTRGQQVTLSCSPISGHRSVSWYQQTPGQGLQFLFEYFSETQRNKGNFPGRFSGRQFSNSRSEMNVSTLELGDSALYLCASSLAPGYGYTFGSGTRLTVV.

This rearrangement joins TRBV5-1 to TRBJ1-4, with 8 nucleotides matching TRBD1. This CDR3 spans 14 amino acids. Germline CDR1 is SGHRS and CDR2 is YFSETQ. V was pared by 4 bases and J by 4 bases, with 3 bases of the junction left unmatched. The DNA for the CDR3 is TGCGCCAGCAGCCCCAGGGGGCTTAATGAAAAACTGTTTTTT. Translation: CASSPRGLNEKLFF. Together with reference TRBV5-1 and TRBJ1-4, the CDR3 gives the full variable domain: KAGVTQTPRYLIKTRGQQVTLSCSPISGHRSVSWYQQTPGQGLQFLFEYFSETQRNKGNFPGRFSGRQFSNSRSEMNVSTLELGDSALYLCASSPRGLNEKLFFGSGTQLSVL.

The chain links TRBV6-1 to TRBJ1-1, with unresolved D. The germline V gene has CDR1 MNHNS and CDR2 SASEGT. The CDR3 is 13 residues long. Trimming took off 1 base at V and 4 bases at J, with 7 bases between the two ends. CDR3 protein: CASSEGPFTEAFF. In nucleotides, the CDR3 is TGTGCCAGCAGTGAAGGTCCCTTCACTGAAGCTTTCTTT.

DNA for the CDR3: TGTGCCTGGAGTGGGGTGACAGGCCGATATAACACCGGGGAGCTGTTTTTT. Amino acids: CAWSGVTGRYNTGELFF. The V and J genes are TRBV30 and TRBJ2-2; D possibly corresponds to TRBD1 (6 bases). The V gene lost 1 base and the J gene lost 2 bases, with 17 bases spanning the gap. The CDR3 length is 17 residues. Germline V CDR1 and CDR2: GTSNPN, SVGIG (reference sequence).

This chain uses TRBV30 with TRBJ1-1; perhaps TRBD1 as D (5 bases). Trimming cost V 6 bases and J 6 bases, with 8 bases left between them. The CDR3 has 10 residues. Germline CDR1 and CDR2: GTSNPN and SVGIG (reference sequence). The CDR3 is CACAGAEAFF. The CDR3 bases are TGTGCCTGCGCGGGGGCTGAAGCTTTCTTT.

The chain carries TRBV5-1 and TRBJ2-5, with D possibly TRBD2 on 5 matching bases. V was cut by 1 base and J by 3 bases, with 16 bases left in between. Germline V gives CDR1 SGHRS, CDR2 YFSETQ. This CDR3 spans 16 amino acids. CDR3 sequence (DNA): TGCGCCAGCAGCTTGAGTGATCGGCTGAGGGAAGAGACCCAGTACTTC. As protein: CASSLSDRLREETQYF.

The chain uses TRBV6-4 and TRBJ2-1; D perhaps matches TRBD2 (5 bases). Germline assignment: CDR1 MRHNA and CDR2 SNTAGT. The CDR3 loop spans 15 amino acids. V dropped 5 bases and J dropped 0 bases, with 11 bases sitting between them. CDR3 amino acids: CASSSGQSSYNEQFF. CDR3 nucleotides: TGTGCCAGCAGTAGCGGCCAGAGCTCCTACAATGAGCAGTTCTTC.

The gene calls are TRBV7-2 and TRBJ1-1, with TRBD1 as a possible D gene (6 bases). Deletions cut 5 bases from V and 5 bases from J, with 21 bases between. Per the germline V gene, CDR1 is SGHTA and CDR2 is FQGNSA. The CDR3 runs 16 residues. Written as DNA, the CDR3 is TGTGCCAGCAGCCATTATGGACGGGGGGCGCGAACTGAAGCTTTCTTT. Translation: CASSHYGRGARTEAFF.

V is TRBV5-4 and J is TRBJ2-1; TRBD1 matches 7 bases. Losses at the gene ends were 4 bases for V and 0 bases for J; bases not matched to a gene: 7. There are 16 residues in the CDR3. Germline V gene data show CDR1 as SGHNT and CDR2 as YYREEE (reference sequence). The CDR3 DNA follows: TGTGCCAGCAGCCAAGGGGGCGTGAGCTCCTACAATGAGCAGTTCTTC. Translated, it gives CASSQGGVSSYNEQFF.

This clone was seen only a few times. The rearrangement links TRBV2 to TRBJ1-5; D is possibly TRBD1 (5 bases). The CDR3 is made up of 14 amino acids. Germline V gene sequence: CDR1 SNHLY, CDR2 FYNNEI. The V and J ends lost 4 bases and 5 bases respectively, with 12 bases between them. Here the CDR3 reads CASSAGLGYQPQHF. CDR3 DNA: TGTGCCAGCAGTGCGGGACTGGGGTATCAGCCCCAGCATTTT. Supplemented by reference TRBV2 and TRBJ1-5, the full variable domain reads EPEVTQTPSHQVTQMGQEVILRCVPISNHLYFYWYRQILGQKVEFLVSFYNNEISEKSEIFDDQFSVERPDGSNFTLKIRSTKLEDSAMYFCASSAGLGYQPQHFGDGTRLSIL.

The V call is TRBV5-1, the J call TRBJ2-3, with 7 bases aligning to TRBD2. This CDR3 is built from 16 residues. In germline, CDR1 is SGHRS, CDR2 YFSETQ. J was trimmed by 4 bases and V by 4 bases; bases with no gene match: 12. The CDR3 coding sequence is TGCGCCAGCAGCGGAGGACTAGTGTCGTTGCCAGATACGCAGTATTTT. This translates into CASSGGLVSLPDTQYF.

CDR3 sequence: CASSSRLAGGYEQYF. As DNA, the CDR3 is TGTGCCAGCAGCTCGCGACTAGCGGGAGGTTACGAGCAGTACTTC. This chain joins TRBV11-2 and TRBJ2-7; TRBD2 agrees at 13 bases. V shed 4 bases, J shed 4 bases, and the junction held 4 bases outside the gene matches. The CDR3 covers 15 residues. From germline, CDR1 is SGHAT and CDR2 FQNNGV.

This chain links TRBV2 with TRBJ1-4, with D unresolved. Germline lookup yields CDR1 SNHLY and CDR2 FYNNEI. V lost 3 bases, J lost 9 bases, and 17 bases lay in between. The CDR3 extends over 15 amino acids. Here the CDR3 DNA reads TGTGCCAGCAGTGAGGAAACGAGGGCAATGAAAAAACTGTTTTTT. Translated: CASSEETRAMKKLFF. The full variable domain, its missing parts supplied by reference TRBV2 and TRBJ1-4, is EPEVTQTPSHQVTQMGQEVILRCVPISNHLYFYWYRQILGQKVEFLVSFYNNEISEKSEIFDDQFSVERPDGSNFTLKIRSTKLEDSAMYFCASSEETRAMKKLFFGSGTQLSVL.

The V and J genes are TRBV29-1 and TRBJ1-1; D gene ambiguous. V was clipped by 2 bases and J by 4 bases, with 11 bases between them. CDR1 is SQVTM and CDR2 is ANQGSEA in the germline V gene. The CDR3 covers 13 residues. CDR3 DNA sequence: TGCAGCGTTGAACACAGCCTGGGCACTGAAGCTTTCTTT. It codes for CSVEHSLGTEAFF.

The J gene is TRBJ1-2, the V gene TRBV6-4; 10 bases line up with TRBD1. CDR1 and CDR2 (germline): MRHNA, SNTAGT. V trimming: 2 bases; J trimming: 4 bases; junction bases outside the gene matches: 1. The CDR3 sequence is 14 residues long. The CDR3 sequence is CASSDGQGVYGYTF. DNA for the CDR3: TGTGCCAGCAGTGACGGACAGGGGGTCTATGGCTACACCTTC.

The chain links TRBV27 to TRBJ2-3; D call uncertain. There are 13 residues in the CDR3. Between the trimmed V and J ends, which lost 6 bases and 2 bases, there was a span of 9 bases. Germline assignment: CDR1 MNHEY and CDR2 SMNVEV (reference sequence). CDR3 sequence (DNA): TGTGCCAGCAGGCACAGAAACACAGATACGCAGTATTTT. Protein: CASRHRNTDTQYF.

Here the CDR3 reads CASSTSGGRYNEQFF. The CDR3 DNA follows: TGTGCCAGTAGTACCTCGGGGGGGAGGTACAATGAGCAGTTCTTC. The rearrangement links TRBV19 to TRBJ2-1, with 8 bases that match TRBD2. The length of the CDR3 is 15 residues. Germline V gene lookup returns CDR1 LNHDA and CDR2 SQIVND (reference sequence). The J segment lost 4 bases and the V segment lost 4 bases, leaving 6 bases of the junction unmatched.

This chain connects TRBV19 to TRBJ1-5; D unclear. CDR3 length equals 14 residues. Germline CDR1 and CDR2: LNHDA and SQIVND (reference sequence). The V end was cut by 0 bases, the J end by 3 bases, with 6 bases between. The CDR3 reads CASSIDSDNQPQHF. The CDR3, as DNA: TGTGCCAGTAGTATAGACAGTGACAATCAGCCCCAGCATTTT.

J is TRBJ1-1 and V is TRBV5-1, with D perhaps matching TRBD1 (6 bases). Trimming pared 4 bases from V and 0 bases from J, leaving 16 bases between. This CDR3 contains 16 residues. Per the germline V gene, CDR1 is SGHRS and CDR2 is YFSETQ. CDR3 sequence reads: CASSARDTDLNTEAFF. DNA for the CDR3: TGCGCCAGCAGCGCCCGGGACACAGACCTGAACACTGAAGCTTTCTTT.

The V call is TRBV2, the J call TRBJ1-6; D might be TRBD1 (5 bases). This CDR3 has 15 amino acids. The germline CDR1 and CDR2 sequences are SNHLY and FYNNEI. Trimming stripped 2 bases from V and 9 bases from J, with 14 bases between. CDR3 nucleotides: TGTGCCAGCAGTGAAAGGCAGGGTTCGAGTTCACCCCTCCACTTT. The encoded protein is CASSERQGSSSPLHF.

This chain uses TRBV6-5 with TRBJ2-1, with TRBD2 matching 13 bases. Trimming cost V 7 bases and J 10 bases; bases outside gene matches: 7. The CDR3 is made up of 14 amino acids. From germline, CDR1 is MNHEY and CDR2 SVGAGI. The CDR3 coding sequence is TGTGCCAGCATTCGGACTAGCGGGAGAAAAGAGCAGTTCTTC. It encodes CASIRTSGRKEQFF.

This chain uses TRBV2 with TRBJ1-1; possibly TRBD1 for D (6 bases). CDR1 and CDR2 from the germline V gene are SNHLY and FYNNEI. The length of the CDR3 is 15 residues. Trimming cost V 3 bases and J 1 base, with 12 bases left between them. CDR3 DNA: TGTGCCAGCAGTGAGCTGGACAGACCGAACACTGAAGCTTTCTTT. Protein product: CASSELDRPNTEAFF.

This chain connects TRBV19 to TRBJ1-1, with 11 bases lining up with TRBD1. Germline V gene sequence: CDR1 LNHDA, CDR2 SQIVND (reference sequence). The CDR3 has 16 amino acids. J was trimmed by 7 bases and V by 7 bases; bases with no gene match: 14. The CDR3 coding sequence is TGTGCCAGTATGGAGCTGACAGGACAGGGGGCTCGTGAAGCTTTCTTT. Amino acids: CASMELTGQGAREAFF.

The chain uses TRBV5-6 and TRBJ2-2, with 12 bases fitting TRBD1. This CDR3 region has 18 residues. CDR1 SGHDT and CDR2 YYEEEE come from the germline V gene. V was clipped by 4 bases and J by 0 bases; unmatched bases: 7. CDR3: CASSGAGQGASNTGELFF. The CDR3 DNA reads TGTGCCAGCAGCGGGGCGGGACAGGGGGCATCGAACACCGGGGAGCTGTTTTTT.

The V call is TRBV30, the J call TRBJ2-7, with 14 bases that match TRBD2. Germline V CDR1 and CDR2: GTSNPN, SVGIG (reference sequence). V gave up 5 bases and J gave up 4 bases; unmatched junction bases: 1. CDR3 size: 13 residues. The DNA of the CDR3 is TGTGCCTGGGGACTAGCGGGAGGTTACGAGCAGTACTTC. Protein: CAWGLAGGYEQYF.

The J gene is TRBJ2-6, the V gene TRBV5-1, with D possibly matching TRBD2 (5 bases). V was trimmed by 0 bases and J by 1 base, leaving 23 bases between them. The CDR3 is 21 residues long. Looked up from germline, CDR1 is SGHRS and CDR2 is YFSETQ. DNA of the CDR3: TGCGCCAGCAGCTTGGCCGGTCCAGGTTACGGGGAGCGGTCTGGGGCCAACGTCCTGACTTTC. Translation gives CASSLAGPGYGERSGANVLTF.

The chain recombines TRBV7-9 with TRBJ2-7; a weak D match, TRBD1 (5 bases). Germline V gives CDR1 SEHNR, CDR2 FQNEAQ (reference sequence). Trimming cost V 1 base and J 3 bases, with 13 bases left between them. There are 15 residues in the CDR3. The CDR3 DNA reads as TGTGCCAGCAGCTTAGGGTCTGGACAAAACTACGAGCAGTACTTC. Amino acids: CASSLGSGQNYEQYF.